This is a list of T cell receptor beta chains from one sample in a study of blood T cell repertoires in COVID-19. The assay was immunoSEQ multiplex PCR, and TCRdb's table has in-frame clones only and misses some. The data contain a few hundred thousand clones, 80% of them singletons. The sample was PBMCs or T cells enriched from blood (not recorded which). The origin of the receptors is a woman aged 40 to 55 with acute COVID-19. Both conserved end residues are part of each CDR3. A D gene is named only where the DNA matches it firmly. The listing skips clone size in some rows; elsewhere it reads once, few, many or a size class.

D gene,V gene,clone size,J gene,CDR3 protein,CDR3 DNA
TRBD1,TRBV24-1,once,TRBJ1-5,CATSDPTGEDNQPQHF,TGTGCCACCAGTGACCCGACAGGGGAGGACAATCAGCCCCAGCATTTT
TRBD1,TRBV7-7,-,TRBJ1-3,CASSFVTGERPYLKSGNTIYF,TGTGCTAGCAGTTTTGTCACAGGGGAAAGACCCTACCTTAAATCTGGAAACACCATATATTTT
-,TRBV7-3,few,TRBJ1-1,CASSLKQGGNTEAFF,TGTGCCAGCAGCTTAAAGCAGGGAGGCAACACTGAAGCTTTCTTT
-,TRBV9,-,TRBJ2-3,CASRPGLDTDTQYF,TGTGCCAGCCGACCGGGACTTGACACAGATACGCAGTATTTT
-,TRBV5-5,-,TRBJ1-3,CASSLVGRGNTIYF,TGTGCCAGCAGCTTGGTTGGCAGAGGAAACACCATATATTTT
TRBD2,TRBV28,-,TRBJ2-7,CASSQVAGGGSLGQYF,TGTGCCAGCAGTCAGGTAGCGGGAGGTGGATCATTAGGGCAGTACTTC
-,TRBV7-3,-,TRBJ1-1,CASSLNGGITEAFF,TGTGCCAGCAGCTTAAATGGGGGGATCACTGAAGCTTTCTTT
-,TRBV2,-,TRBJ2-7,CASSSRSDSYEQYF,TGTGCCAGCAGCTCAAGGAGCGACTCCTACGAGCAGTACTTC
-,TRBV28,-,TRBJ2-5,CASSGTPLPTQYF,TGTGCCAGCTCCGGGACTCCATTACCTACCCAGTACTTC
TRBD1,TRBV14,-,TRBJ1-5,CASSHRTGDQPQHF,TGTGCCAGCAGCCACCGGACAGGGGATCAGCCCCAGCATTTT